The rows below give T cell receptor beta chains drawn from one sample of a study of identical twins. TCRdb recomputed calls from the 5' RACE reads with MiXCR, one row per CDR3 protein. The sample has roughly 720,000 distinct CDR3 sequences; roughly 18% are singletons. The data were also submitted as part of a second study, on T cells expressing NK-cell markers.

Specimen: PBMCs. The receptors here all came from a woman under 30 in good health. The CDR3 runs from the conserved cysteine through the conserved F or W. D genes are given only for firm matches. Not all rows give a size; the values are once, few, many and, for expanded clones, a class.

abundance	v_gene	d_gene	j_gene	CDR3aa	CDR3nt
.	TRBV18	TRBD2	TRBJ2-7	CASSQGTSGTTSYEQYF	TGTGCCAGCTCACAAGGGACTAGCGGGACTACTTCCTACGAGCAGTACTTC
few	TRBV10-2	.	TRBJ2-3	CASRGWSTDTQYF	TGCGCCAGCAGAGGGTGGAGCACAGATACGCAGTATTTT
few	TRBV11-2	TRBD1	TRBJ2-7	CASSSTGGGEQYF	TGTGCCAGCAGTTCTACAGGGGGAGGAGAGCAGTACTTC
.	TRBV5-1	.	TRBJ2-2	CASSLGQTSHTGELFF	TGCGCCAGCAGCCTGGGCCAGACCTCCCACACCGGGGAGCTGTTTTTT
few	TRBV6-5	.	TRBJ1-6	CASSYSSTGFSPLHF	TGTGCCAGCAGTTACTCGAGCACAGGGTTTTCACCCCTCCACTTT
.	TRBV19	.	TRBJ2-4	CASSTATNF	TGTGCCAGTAGTACAGCGACGAACTTC
.	TRBV6-2/TRBV6-3	.	TRBJ2-7	CASTNGRGDYHSYEQYF	TGTGCCAGCACCAACGGGCGGGGCGACTACCACTCCTACGAGCAGTACTTC
.	TRBV5-6	TRBD2	TRBJ2-1	CASSPLGSGGADEQFF	TGTGCCAGCAGCCCCCTTGGGAGCGGGGGGGCCGATGAGCAGTTCTTC
few	TRBV5-1	TRBD1	TRBJ1-1	CASSGGQGLINTEAFF	TGCGCCAGCAGTGGAGGACAGGGGTTAATAAACACTGAAGCTTTCTTT
.	TRBV4-3	TRBD2	TRBJ2-7	CASSQDLLAGSSYEQYF	TGCGCCAGCAGCCAAGATTTGCTAGCGGGGAGCTCCTACGAGCAGTACTTC
.	TRBV7-2	.	TRBJ2-5	CASSLVGREETQYF	TGTGCCAGCAGCTTAGTAGGACGGGAAGAGACCCAGTACTTC
few	TRBV29-1	.	TRBJ2-2	CSVERSGDYTGELFF	TGCAGCGTTGAGCGATCAGGGGACTACACCGGGGAGCTGTTTTTT
.	TRBV6-5	.	TRBJ1-2	CASSYWDKGAYGYTF	TGTGCCAGCAGTTACTGGGACAAGGGTGCTTATGGCTACACCTTC
few	TRBV6-6	TRBD1	TRBJ1-2	CASREGAGYTF	TGTGCCAGCAGGGAGGGGGCTGGCTACACCTTC
few	TRBV5-1	TRBD1	TRBJ1-5	CASSAGTGRQPQHF	TGCGCCAGCAGCGCGGGGACAGGTAGACAGCCCCAGCATTTT
once	TRBV7-9	TRBD2	TRBJ2-3	CASTIKAGTTDTQYF	TGTGCCAGCACCATCAAAGCGGGGACCACAGATACGCAGTATTTT
few	TRBV7-8	TRBD2	TRBJ2-1	CASSLLPRSRGGGEQFF	TGTGCCAGCAGCTTACTCCCCCGGTCCCGGGGGGGCGGTGAGCAGTTCTTC
.	TRBV10-3	.	TRBJ2-7	CAISDSTQISYEQYF	TGTGCCATCAGTGACAGCACCCAAATCTCCTACGAGCAGTACTTC
.	TRBV20-1	TRBD1	TRBJ2-1	CSARQGETSYNEQFF	TGCAGTGCTAGGCAGGGGGAGACCTCCTACAATGAGCAGTTCTTC
few	TRBV9	TRBD1	TRBJ1-1	CASSSGTGGGTEAFF	TGTGCCAGCAGCTCCGGGACAGGGGGAGGGACTGAAGCTTTCTTT
many	TRBV5-1	.	TRBJ2-2	CASSLFIKGTGELFF	TGCGCCAGCAGCCTCTTCATCAAGGGCACCGGGGAGCTGTTTTTT
few	TRBV9	.	TRBJ2-1	CASSAGNVYNEQFF	TGTGCCAGCAGCGCCGGGAATGTGTACAATGAGCAGTTCTTC
.	TRBV6-1	.	TRBJ1-2	CASSQPGVDGYTF	TGTGCCAGCAGCCAACCTGGCGTGGATGGCTACACCTTC
few	TRBV9	TRBD2	TRBJ2-7	CASSPASGGPYEQYF	TGTGCCAGCAGCCCCGCCAGCGGGGGTCCCTACGAGCAGTACTTC
few	TRBV12-3/TRBV12-4	.	TRBJ1-2	CASWTGTTGYTF	TGTGCCAGCTGGACGGGCACCACGGGATACACCTTC
few	TRBV4-3	.	TRBJ1-4	CASSQGYRAPNEKLFF	TGCGCCAGCAGCCAGGGATACAGAGCTCCTAATGAAAAACTGTTTTTT
.	TRBV12-3/TRBV12-4	TRBD2	TRBJ2-2	CASIAGGTNTGELFF	TGTGCCAGTATAGCGGGGGGGACGAACACCGGGGAGCTGTTTTTT
many	TRBV12-3/TRBV12-4	TRBD2	TRBJ2-1	CASSGLAGGDEQFF	TGTGCCAGCAGCGGACTAGCGGGAGGTGATGAGCAGTTCTTC
few	TRBV29-1	.	TRBJ2-1	CSALDSAGFSYNEQFF	TGCAGCGCCCTGGACTCGGCAGGGTTCTCCTACAATGAGCAGTTCTTC
few	TRBV3-1	.	TRBJ2-3	CASSQALPSARTDTQYF	TGTGCCAGCAGCCAAGCCCTTCCTAGCGCCCGCACAGATACGCAGTATTTT
.	TRBV27	.	TRBJ2-7	CASSSSPSDSYEQYF	TGTGCCAGCAGCTCATCCCCTTCTGACAGCTACGAGCAGTACTTC
.	TRBV20-1	TRBD2	TRBJ2-3	CSARRGGGSGDTQYF	TGCAGTGCCAGAAGAGGCGGGGGGTCCGGCGATACGCAGTATTTT
many	TRBV12-3/TRBV12-4	.	TRBJ2-2	CASTRGPGADTGELFF	TGTGCCAGCACTCGCGGTCCGGGAGCCGACACCGGGGAGCTGTTTTTT
few	TRBV19	TRBD1	TRBJ2-3	CAAKDRVHTDTQYF	TGTGCCGCCAAGGACAGGGTCCACACAGATACGCAGTATTTT
few	TRBV20-1	.	TRBJ2-1	CSASKASRYNEQFF	TGCAGTGCTAGTAAGGCTAGTCGGTACAATGAGCAGTTCTTC
.	TRBV6-5	TRBD2	TRBJ2-1	CASSYSIGLAGGEQFF	TGTGCCAGCAGTTACTCGATCGGGCTAGCGGGAGGTGAGCAGTTCTTC
.	TRBV15	.	TRBJ2-3	CATSSAGYTDTQYF	TGTGCCACCAGCAGCGCGGGGTACACAGATACGCAGTATTTT
.	TRBV7-2	TRBD2	TRBJ2-1	CASSPFLAGGTYNEQFF	TGTGCCAGCAGCCCTTTTTTAGCGGGGGGAACCTACAATGAGCAGTTCTTC
.	TRBV3-1	.	TRBJ2-1	CASSQWSSRDRFF	TGTGCCAGCAGCCAATGGTCGTCGAGGGATCGGTTCTTC
.	TRBV20-1	TRBD1	TRBJ2-7	CSAGVATGANEQYF	TGCAGTGCTGGGGTGGCGACAGGGGCGAACGAGCAGTACTTC
few	TRBV12-3/TRBV12-4	TRBD1	TRBJ2-1	CATRTGGNEQFF	TGTGCCACCCGGACAGGGGGCAATGAGCAGTTCTTC